Presented here are 10 T cell receptor beta chains from one specimen sequenced in a study of tumor T cells in aggressive B-cell lymphoma. Clones were read by immunoSEQ multiplex PCR, and TCRdb kept only the in-frame ones, dropping some. The table lists 10,000 or so clones, 85% of them singletons. Sample: tumor tissue. Receptor source: an adult with diffuse large B cell lymphoma.

The V gene is TRBV28, the J gene TRBJ2-3, with D maybe TRBD2 (6 bases). V was clipped by 5 bases and J by 1 base, with 13 bases between them. Looked up from germline, CDR1 is MDHEN and CDR2 is SYDVKM. This CDR3 is built from 15 residues. The CDR3 nucleotides are TGTGCCAGCAGTACTAAGGGACTGGGCACAGATACGCAGTATTTT. Translation gives CASSTKGLGTDTQYF.

The chain couples TRBV5-1 to TRBJ2-4, with TRBD1 identical over 8 bases. Per the germline V gene, CDR1 is SGHRS and CDR2 is YFSETQ. The CDR3 is 14 residues long. After removal of 4 bases from V and 6 bases from J, the junction contained 6 bases not matched to a gene. CDR3 in amino acids: CASSLGQEANIQYF. In DNA, the CDR3 is TGCGCCAGCAGCCTGGGACAGGAGGCAAACATTCAGTACTTC.

In its sample, this clone was seen a few times. This chain connects TRBV6-6 to TRBJ1-2; 8 nucleotides align to TRBD1. Germline V CDR1 and CDR2: MNHNY, SVGAGI (reference sequence). The junction had 6 bases not matched to a gene; V was cut back by 2 bases and J by 4 bases. This CDR3 has 15 residues. CDR3 sequence: CASSYPGQGGYGYTF. DNA for the CDR3: TGTGCCAGCAGTTACCCTGGACAGGGCGGCTATGGCTACACCTTC.

Here the CDR3 reads CASSWAGADLYNEQFF. CDR3 DNA: TGTGCCAGCAGCTGGGCGGGGGCCGACCTCTACAATGAGCAGTTCTTC. V gene TRBV5-6 combines with J gene TRBJ2-1; tentatively, D is TRBD2 (7 bases). CDR1 SGHDT and CDR2 YYEEEE come from the germline V gene. The CDR3 has 16 amino acids. The V gene lost 3 bases and the J gene lost 3 bases, with 16 bases spanning the gap.

The rearrangement links TRBV2 to TRBJ2-5; D is perhaps TRBD2 (5 bases). Per germline, CDR1 SNHLY and CDR2 FYNNEI. Trimming shortened V by 3 bases and J by 6 bases, and 8 bases separated the two germline ends. The CDR3 covers 12 residues. The CDR3 here is CASSEDSQTQYF. As DNA, the CDR3 is TGTGCCAGCAGTGAGGACTCGCAGACCCAGTACTTC.

The chain carries TRBV2 and TRBJ2-2; TRBD1 matches 8 bases. The CDR3 runs 14 residues. The V gene end was trimmed by 5 bases and the J gene end by 4 bases; junction bases not matched to a gene: 3. Germline V gives CDR1 SNHLY, CDR2 FYNNEI. The CDR3 DNA reads TGTGCCAGCAGTTCCGGACAGGGCACCGGGGAGCTGTTTTTT. Its translation: CASSSGQGTGELFF.

This clone was seen just once. Relative to the germline gene, one junction end is altered; a read error may explain this. The V call is TRBV7-7, the J call TRBJ2-2; 9 positions match TRBD2. The germline V gene encodes CDR1 SSHAT and CDR2 FNYEAQ (reference sequence). The CDR3 extends over 18 amino acids. CDR3 sequence: CASSLTSGWLTNTEELFF. The CDR3 DNA sequence: TGTGCTAGCAGCTTAACTAGCGGGTGGCTGACGAACACCGAGGAGCTGTTTTTT.

The chain uses TRBV9 and TRBJ2-2; perhaps TRBD1 as D (7 bases). CDR3 length: 17 amino acids. The germline V gene encodes CDR1 SGDLS and CDR2 YYNGEE. V was trimmed by 0 bases and J by 1 base, leaving 13 bases between them. The CDR3 spells CASSVAGAGGNTGELFF. The CDR3 nucleotides are TGTGCCAGCAGCGTAGCGGGGGCAGGGGGGAACACCGGGGAGCTGTTTTTT. Supplemented by reference TRBV9 and TRBJ2-2, the full variable domain reads DSGVTQTPKHLITATGQRVTLRCSPRSGDLSVYWYQQSLDQGLQFLIQYYNGEERAKGNILERFSAQQFPDLHSELNLSSLELGDSALYFCASSVAGAGGNTGELFFGEGSRLTVL.

The chain uses TRBV14 and TRBJ1-1, with 9 bases lining up with TRBD1. The length of the CDR3 is 15 residues. The V and J ends lost 1 base and 10 bases, in that order; junction bases with no gene match: 10. Germline V gene data show CDR1 as SGHDN and CDR2 as FVKESK. In nucleotides, the CDR3 is TGTGCCAGCAGCCAAGGGATCAACAGGGGGCTACGAGCTTTCTTT. This sequence encodes CASSQGINRGLRAFF.

The chain is built from TRBV6-5 and TRBJ1-4; no clear D gene. V was shortened by 3 bases and J by 2 bases, with 7 bases between the two germline ends. Germline V lookup: CDR1 MNHEY, CDR2 SVGAGI. CDR3 size: 14 residues. The CDR3 bases are TGTGCCAGCAGTTATGGCAGGACTAATGAAAAACTGTTTTTT. Its protein product is CASSYGRTNEKLFF.